A selection of T cell receptor beta chains follows, all from one sample in a study of cytomegalovirus exposure and HLA in healthy donors. Libraries were prepared by immunoSEQ multiplex PCR; TCRdb keeps only in-frame clonotypes and omits some of them. Of 150,000 to 200,000 clones detected, about 74% appear once; the ten largest clones hold approximately 2.8%. What was sequenced was PBMCs. All receptors come from a male donor in good health and CMV-seronegative. The CDR3 runs from the conserved cysteine through the conserved F or W. The order of the fields is V gene, J gene, D gene, clone size, CDR3 DNA, CDR3 protein. A D gene is named only where the DNA matches it firmly. Clone size is not always given. Where it is, it says once, few, many or a class for expanded clones.

TRBV28	TRBJ2-1	TRBD2	.	TGTGCCAGCAACCGACTAGCGGGGGGCCCGGGCAATGAGCAGTTCTTC	CASNRLAGGPGNEQFF
TRBV5-6	TRBJ2-1	.	.	TGTGCCAGCAGCTTGGATCCCTCCTCCTACAATGAGCAGTTCTTC	CASSLDPSSYNEQFF
TRBV5-1	TRBJ2-1	TRBD2	.	TGCGCCAGCAGCTTGTCCTTAGCGGGGGTCTACAATGAGCAGTTCTTC	CASSLSLAGVYNEQFF
TRBV5-1	TRBJ1-1	.	few	TGCGCCAGCAGCCCGACGGGCACTGAAGCTTTCTTT	CASSPTGTEAFF
TRBV2	TRBJ1-5	TRBD1	.	TGTGCCAGCCACCCAGGGGGCGGTCAGCCCCAGCATTTT	CASHPGGGQPQHF
TRBV7-2	TRBJ1-6	TRBD1	.	TGTGCCAGCAGCCACTTTGGACAGGCGAGCTCCTATAATTCACCCCTCCACTTT	CASSHFGQASSYNSPLHF
TRBV7-8	TRBJ1-6	TRBD1	few	TGTGCCAGCAGCTTATTGCAGGGGGATAATTCACCCCTCCACTTT	CASSLLQGDNSPLHF
TRBV19	TRBJ2-2	TRBD2	.	TGTGCCAGTAGCCAAGCCCCCTCTAGCGGGAGGGGAACCGGGGAGCTGTTTTTT	CASSQAPSSGRGTGELFF
TRBV10-2	TRBJ1-1	.	.	TGCGCCAGCAGAACCGGGACACCAAACACTGAAGCTTTCTTT	CASRTGTPNTEAFF
TRBV7-2	TRBJ2-7	.	few	TGTGCCAGCAGCCCTGCTCCGGGATACTACGAGCAGTACTTC	CASSPAPGYYEQYF
TRBV6-6	TRBJ1-4	TRBD1	few	TGTGCCAGCAGGGACCGACAGGGTGGTGAAAAACTGTTTTTT	CASRDRQGGEKLFF
TRBV2	TRBJ1-4	.	.	TGTGCCAGCAGAGGCTGGGCAGGCGAAAAACTGTTTTTT	CASRGWAGEKLFF
TRBV15	TRBJ2-7	.	.	TGTGCCACCAGTGACCCACAGGGCGGTTCCTACGAGCAGTACTTC	CATSDPQGGSYEQYF
TRBV5-1	TRBJ1-1	.	.	TGCGCCAGCAGCTTGGCCGTGGGAGGGGGGGCCGAAGCTTTCTTT	CASSLAVGGGAEAFF
TRBV5-5	TRBJ1-1	.	.	TGTGCCAGCAGACCTCTCGGGGGGCCAGCTGAAGCTTTCTTT	CASRPLGGPAEAFF
TRBV11-3	TRBJ2-1	TRBD2	.	TGTGCCAGCAGCTTAAGGCGGGGGGGCCGGAATGAGCAGTTCTTC	CASSLRRGGRNEQFF
TRBV9	TRBJ2-2	.	.	TGTGCCAGCAGCCCCAGGTGGAACACCGGGGAGCTGTTTTTT	CASSPRWNTGELFF
TRBV18	TRBJ2-2	TRBD1	once	TGTGCCAGCTCACTCAACGGACAGGGGAGGAACACCGGGGAGCTGTTTTTT	CASSLNGQGRNTGELFF
TRBV6-1	TRBJ1-1	.	.	TGTGCCAGCAGTGAATTCAGGGGATCCACTGAAGCTTTCTTT	CASSEFRGSTEAFF
TRBV6-5	TRBJ2-3	.	.	TGTGCCAGCAGTTCCCTGACAGGAGCTGAAGATACGCAGTATTTT	CASSSLTGAEDTQYF
TRBV6-1	TRBJ2-2	TRBD2	.	TGTGCCAGCAGTCATACGGGAGGGGGCGGGGAGCTGTTTTTT	CASSHTGGGGELFF
TRBV19	TRBJ2-4	TRBD2	.	TGTGCCAGTAGTATCCAGGGGACTAGCGGGCCGAAAAACATTCAGTACTTC	CASSIQGTSGPKNIQYF
TRBV18	TRBJ2-3	TRBD2	.	TGTGCCAGCTCACGCGGGACTAGTCCAGATACGCAGTATTTT	CASSRGTSPDTQYF
TRBV6-6	TRBJ2-5	TRBD2	few	TGTGCCAGCAGCCTAGCGGTTGAGGAGACCCAGTACTTC	CASSLAVEETQYF
TRBV29-1	TRBJ2-1	.	.	TGCAGCGTTGGAATATCTAGTTCCTATGAGCAGTTCTTC	CSVGISSSYEQFF
TRBV9	TRBJ2-1	.	once	TGTGCCAGCAGTCGATGGGCCGGGAATCGCCCTGCGGGCAATGAGCAGTTCTTC	CASSRWAGNRPAGNEQFF
TRBV7-2	TRBJ2-7	.	.	TGTGCCAGCAGCCCCACCCCGCAGGGTTGGGGCGAGCAGTACTTC	CASSPTPQGWGEQYF